These T cell receptor beta chains were read from a single sample in a study of CD4+ T cells in melanoma. Sequencing was performed with immunoSEQ multiplex PCR; in TCRdb, only in-frame clones are kept and a portion is missing. The sample yields about 9,900 clones, about 72% seen once. Sequenced material: cells from a culture (not recorded whether cultured in vitro). The receptors derive from a human donor with melanoma. CDR3s include the opening cysteine and the closing phenylalanine or tryptophan. The D gene is left open where the match is weak. Clone size is not always given. Where it is, it says once, few, many or a class for expanded clones.

CDR3 protein: CASWLDYNSPLHF
CDR3 DNA: TGTGCCAGCTGGCTGGACTATAATTCACCCCTCCACTTT
clone size: NA
J gene: TRBJ1-6
V gene: TRBV2
D gene: NA

CDR3 protein: CASRNYRGLNQPQHF
CDR3 DNA: TGTGCCAGTAGAAACTACAGGGGGCTCAATCAGCCCCAGCATTTT
clone size: NA
J gene: TRBJ1-5
V gene: TRBV19
D gene: TRBD1

CDR3 protein: CASRWAKGDTGELFF
CDR3 DNA: TGTGCCAGCAGGTGGGCCAAGGGTGACACCGGGGAGCTGTTTTTT
clone size: few
J gene: TRBJ2-2
V gene: TRBV5-4
D gene: NA

CDR3 protein: CASSYREIDGYTF
CDR3 DNA: TGTGCCAGCAGCTACAGGGAGATTGACGGCTACACCTTC
clone size: NA
J gene: TRBJ1-2
V gene: TRBV6-5
D gene: NA

CDR3 protein: CASSQLQGYTEAFF
CDR3 DNA: TGTGCCAGCAGTCAACTTCAGGGGTACACTGAAGCTTTCTTT
clone size: NA
J gene: TRBJ1-1
V gene: TRBV6-1
D gene: NA

CDR3 protein: CAISSGPSAWGSNQPQHF
CDR3 DNA: TGTGCCATCAGCTCCGGCCCTTCCGCCTGGGGAAGCAATCAGCCCCAGCATTTT
clone size: NA
J gene: TRBJ1-5
V gene: TRBV10-3
D gene: NA

CDR3 protein: CASSTGQSNTGELFF
CDR3 DNA: TGTGCCAGCAGCACGGGACAGTCGAACACCGGGGAGCTGTTTTTT
clone size: NA
J gene: TRBJ2-2
V gene: TRBV21-1
D gene: NA

CDR3 protein: CASSLERGRGHRNEQFF
CDR3 DNA: TGTGCCAGCAGCTTAGAAAGGGGCAGGGGCCATCGAAATGAGCAGTTCTTC
clone size: NA
J gene: TRBJ2-1
V gene: TRBV11-2
D gene: NA

CDR3 protein: CASKETGGSPLHF
CDR3 DNA: TGCGCCAGCAAGGAGACAGGGGGTTCACCCCTCCACTTT
clone size: NA
J gene: TRBJ1-6
V gene: TRBV5-1
D gene: TRBD1

CDR3 protein: CATKTGTNSPLHF
CDR3 DNA: TGTGCCACCAAGACAGGGACCAATTCACCCCTCCACTTT
clone size: once
J gene: TRBJ1-6
V gene: TRBV6-5
D gene: TRBD1

CDR3 protein: CASSSTKGLNQPQHF
CDR3 DNA: TGTGCCAGCAGTTCTACGAAGGGGCTGAATCAGCCCCAGCATTTT
clone size: NA
J gene: TRBJ1-5
V gene: TRBV27
D gene: NA

CDR3 protein: CASSLDDRGNYEQYF
CDR3 DNA: TGTGCCAGCAGCTTAGATGATCGGGGGAACTACGAGCAGTACTTC
clone size: few
J gene: TRBJ2-7
V gene: TRBV7-6
D gene: NA

CDR3 protein: CASSYGRSEAFF
CDR3 DNA: TGTGCCAGCAGTTATGGCAGGTCTGAAGCTTTCTTT
clone size: NA
J gene: TRBJ1-1
V gene: TRBV6-1
D gene: NA

CDR3 protein: CASSLGSYNSPLHF
CDR3 DNA: TGTGCCAGCAGCTTAGGTTCCTATAATTCACCCCTCCACTTT
clone size: NA
J gene: TRBJ1-6
V gene: TRBV11-1
D gene: NA

CDR3 protein: CASSKDRAEDEQYF
CDR3 DNA: TGTGCCAGCAGCAAAGACAGGGCAGAGGACGAGCAGTACTTC
clone size: NA
J gene: TRBJ2-7
V gene: TRBV7-9
D gene: TRBD1

CDR3 protein: CASSSDDYTEAFF
CDR3 DNA: TGTGCCAGCAGCTCGGACGATTACACTGAAGCTTTCTTT
clone size: medium-sized
J gene: TRBJ1-1
V gene: TRBV5-6
D gene: NA

CDR3 protein: CASSPHGASSGLVDEQYF
CDR3 DNA: TGTGCCAGCAGCCCGCATGGTGCTTCTAGTGGGCTAGTCGACGAGCAGTACTTC
clone size: once
J gene: TRBJ2-7
V gene: TRBV7-3
D gene: NA

CDR3 protein: CAWSAYSGYTF
CDR3 DNA: TGTGCCTGGAGTGCTTACAGTGGCTACACCTTC
clone size: medium-sized
J gene: TRBJ1-2
V gene: TRBV30
D gene: NA

CDR3 protein: CASSEQPSRTNSPLHF
CDR3 DNA: TGTGCCAGCAGTGAACAACCGAGCCGAACCAATTCACCCCTCCACTTT
clone size: NA
J gene: TRBJ1-6
V gene: TRBV6-1
D gene: NA

CDR3 protein: CASSVGFGNTIYF
CDR3 DNA: TGTGCCAGTAGTGTCGGGTTCGGAAACACCATATATTTT
clone size: NA
J gene: TRBJ1-3
V gene: TRBV19
D gene: NA

CDR3 protein: CASSDGRGVEGTQYF
CDR3 DNA: TGTGCCAGCAGTGACGGGCGGGGGGTGGAGGGGACCCAGTACTTC
clone size: NA
J gene: TRBJ2-5
V gene: TRBV2
D gene: TRBD2

CDR3 protein: CASSLPQAYEQYF
CDR3 DNA: TGTGCCAGCAGCTTACCACAGGCCTACGAGCAGTACTTC
clone size: NA
J gene: TRBJ2-7
V gene: TRBV7-8
D gene: NA

CDR3 protein: CASSPLPGISSGNTIYF
CDR3 DNA: TGTGCCAGCTCACCACTCCCCGGGATTAGCTCTGGAAACACCATATATTTT
clone size: few
J gene: TRBJ1-3
V gene: TRBV18
D gene: NA

CDR3 protein: CASSGNSNQPQHF
CDR3 DNA: TGTGCCAGCAGTGGAAATAGCAATCAGCCCCAGCATTTT
clone size: NA
J gene: TRBJ1-5
V gene: TRBV2
D gene: NA

CDR3 protein: CASSLAVSSYEQYF
CDR3 DNA: TGTGCCAGCAGCTTGGCTGTCAGCTCCTACGAGCAGTACTTC
clone size: NA
J gene: TRBJ2-7
V gene: TRBV7-9
D gene: NA

CDR3 protein: CASSVPLSYEQYF
CDR3 DNA: TGTGCCAGCAGTGTTCCTCTTTCCTACGAGCAGTACTTC
clone size: few
J gene: TRBJ2-7
V gene: TRBV2
D gene: NA

CDR3 protein: CASSLERAFYGYTF
CDR3 DNA: TGTGCCAGCAGCTTAGAGCGGGCATTCTATGGCTACACCTTC
clone size: NA
J gene: TRBJ1-2
V gene: TRBV7-8
D gene: NA

CDR3 protein: CATSREAQGFEKLFF
CDR3 DNA: TGTGCCACCAGCAGAGAGGCACAGGGGTTTGAAAAACTGTTTTTT
clone size: NA
J gene: TRBJ1-4
V gene: TRBV15
D gene: TRBD1

CDR3 protein: CASSVSAGSGTQYF
CDR3 DNA: TGCGCCAGCAGTGTTTCCGCTGGATCAGGGACCCAGTACTTC
clone size: NA
J gene: TRBJ2-5
V gene: TRBV10-1
D gene: NA

CDR3 protein: CASGLEPGLPPFF
CDR3 DNA: TGTGCTAGTGGTTTGGAACCGGGACTACCCCCGTTCTTC
clone size: NA
J gene: TRBJ2-1
V gene: TRBV12-5
D gene: TRBD2

CDR3 protein: CASSSQGGVTNEKLFF
CDR3 DNA: TGCGCCAGCAGCTCGCAGGGGGGGGTAACTAATGAAAAACTGTTTTTT
clone size: once
J gene: TRBJ1-4
V gene: TRBV4-1
D gene: TRBD1

CDR3 protein: CASSRGGTVTYNEQFF
CDR3 DNA: TGTGCCAGCAGTCGGGGGGGGACAGTGACCTACAATGAGCAGTTCTTC
clone size: NA
J gene: TRBJ2-1
V gene: TRBV9
D gene: NA

CDR3 protein: CASSQSRGITEAFF
CDR3 DNA: TGTGCCAGCAGCCAATCAAGGGGGATCACTGAAGCTTTCTTT
clone size: NA
J gene: TRBJ1-1
V gene: TRBV11-2
D gene: NA

CDR3 protein: CASSLAGTGKDTQYF
CDR3 DNA: TGTGCCAGCAGCTTAGCGGGGACGGGGAAAGATACGCAGTATTTT
clone size: NA
J gene: TRBJ2-3
V gene: TRBV7-9
D gene: NA

CDR3 protein: CASSQWPSGEAGGRGANVLTF
CDR3 DNA: TGCGCCAGCAGCCAGTGGCCCTCGGGGGAAGCGGGGGGGCGAGGGGCCAACGTCCTGACTTTC
clone size: NA
J gene: TRBJ2-6
V gene: TRBV4-1
D gene: TRBD2

CDR3 protein: CASSWVGPSSGNTIYF
CDR3 DNA: TGTGCCAGCAGCTGGGTTGGACCGAGCTCTGGAAACACCATATATTTT
clone size: NA
J gene: TRBJ1-3
V gene: TRBV7-2
D gene: NA

CDR3 protein: CASSAGQRDQAFF
CDR3 DNA: TGTGCCAGCTCCGCAGGGCAGAGAGATCAAGCTTTCTTT
clone size: few
J gene: TRBJ1-1
V gene: TRBV18
D gene: NA

CDR3 protein: CASSLARETQYF
CDR3 DNA: TGTGCCAGCAGCTTAGCGAGGGAGACCCAGTACTTC
clone size: few
J gene: TRBJ2-5
V gene: TRBV7-2
D gene: NA

CDR3 protein: CASSLDGERLFF
CDR3 DNA: TGCGCCAGCAGCTTGGATGGGGAGCGACTGTTTTTT
clone size: few
J gene: TRBJ1-4
V gene: TRBV5-1
D gene: NA

CDR3 protein: CASSPGWGGDTEAFF
CDR3 DNA: TGTGCCAGCAGCCCCGGGTGGGGCGGGGACACTGAAGCTTTCTTT
clone size: NA
J gene: TRBJ1-1
V gene: TRBV7-9
D gene: NA

CDR3 protein: CASRVTGNTEAFF
CDR3 DNA: TGTGCCAGCAGAGTTACAGGGAACACTGAAGCTTTCTTT
clone size: few
J gene: TRBJ1-1
V gene: TRBV27
D gene: NA

CDR3 protein: CASSLGGPYPGRDGYTF
CDR3 DNA: TGCGCCAGCAGCTTGGGGGGACCGTACCCGGGGCGCGATGGCTACACCTTC
clone size: NA
J gene: TRBJ1-2
V gene: TRBV5-1
D gene: NA

CDR3 protein: CASSDEGRGKLFF
CDR3 DNA: TGCGCCAGCAGTGATGAGGGGCGCGGAAAACTGTTTTTT
clone size: NA
J gene: TRBJ1-4
V gene: TRBV10-1
D gene: NA

CDR3 protein: CASRMDRVETQYF
CDR3 DNA: TGTGCCAGCAGGATGGACAGGGTAGAGACCCAGTACTTC
clone size: NA
J gene: TRBJ2-5
V gene: TRBV2
D gene: TRBD1

CDR3 protein: CASSRTGGGNTIYF
CDR3 DNA: TGTGCCAGCAGCCGTACAGGGGGCGGAAACACCATATATTTT
clone size: few
J gene: TRBJ1-3
V gene: TRBV7-9
D gene: TRBD1

CDR3 protein: CASSRGTAAYEQYF
CDR3 DNA: TGCGCCAGCAGCCGGGGGACGGCTGCGTACGAGCAGTACTTC
clone size: few
J gene: TRBJ2-7
V gene: TRBV4-1
D gene: NA

CDR3 protein: CASSPGTEFNQPQHF
CDR3 DNA: TGTGCCAGCAGCCCCGGGACAGAGTTCAATCAGCCCCAGCATTTT
clone size: NA
J gene: TRBJ1-5
V gene: TRBV7-8
D gene: TRBD1

CDR3 protein: CASGQGNSQPQHF
CDR3 DNA: TGTGCCAGCGGACAGGGAAATTCTCAGCCCCAGCATTTT
clone size: NA
J gene: TRBJ1-5
V gene: TRBV6-6
D gene: TRBD1

CDR3 protein: CASNTYTGLGNSPLHF
CDR3 DNA: TGTGCCAGCAATACCTACACAGGGTTGGGTAATTCACCCCTCCACTTT
clone size: NA
J gene: TRBJ1-6
V gene: TRBV27
D gene: NA

CDR3 protein: CASSQTGGGRAFF
CDR3 DNA: TGTGCCAGCAGCCAAACAGGGGGCGGGCGAGCTTTCTTT
clone size: few
J gene: TRBJ1-1
V gene: TRBV14
D gene: TRBD1

CDR3 protein: CASSLTGGNTEAFF
CDR3 DNA: TGTGCCAGCAGCTTAACAGGGGGAAACACTGAAGCTTTCTTT
clone size: NA
J gene: TRBJ1-1
V gene: TRBV7-3
D gene: NA